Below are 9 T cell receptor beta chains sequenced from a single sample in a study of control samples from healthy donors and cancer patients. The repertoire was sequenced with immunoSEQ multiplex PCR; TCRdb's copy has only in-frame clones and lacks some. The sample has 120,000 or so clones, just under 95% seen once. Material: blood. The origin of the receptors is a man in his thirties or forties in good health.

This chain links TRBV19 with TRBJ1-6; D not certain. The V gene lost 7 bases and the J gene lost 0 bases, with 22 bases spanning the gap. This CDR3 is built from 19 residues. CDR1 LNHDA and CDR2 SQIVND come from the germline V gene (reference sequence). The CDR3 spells CASTPPSQLLVSYNSPLHF. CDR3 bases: TGTGCCAGTACCCCCCCCTCACAGCTCCTCGTCTCCTATAATTCACCCCTCCACTTT.

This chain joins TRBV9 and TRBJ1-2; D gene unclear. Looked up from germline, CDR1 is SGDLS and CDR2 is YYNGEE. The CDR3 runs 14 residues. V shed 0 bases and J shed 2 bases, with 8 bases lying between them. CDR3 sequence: CASSVAGMNYGYTF. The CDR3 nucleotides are TGTGCCAGCAGCGTAGCGGGGATGAACTATGGCTACACCTTC.

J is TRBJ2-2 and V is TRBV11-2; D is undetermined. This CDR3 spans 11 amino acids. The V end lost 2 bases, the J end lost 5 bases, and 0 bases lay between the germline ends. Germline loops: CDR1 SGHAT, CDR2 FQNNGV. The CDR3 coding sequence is TGTGCCAGCAGCTTAACCGGGGAGCTGTTTTTT. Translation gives CASSLTGELFF.

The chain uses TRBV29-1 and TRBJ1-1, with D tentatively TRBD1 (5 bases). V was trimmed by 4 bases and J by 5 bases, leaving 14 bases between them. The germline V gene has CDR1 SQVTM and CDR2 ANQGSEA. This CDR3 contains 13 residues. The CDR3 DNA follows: TGCAGCGTTGGGGCAGGGAGGAGTACTGAAGCTTTCTTT. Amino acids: CSVGAGRSTEAFF.

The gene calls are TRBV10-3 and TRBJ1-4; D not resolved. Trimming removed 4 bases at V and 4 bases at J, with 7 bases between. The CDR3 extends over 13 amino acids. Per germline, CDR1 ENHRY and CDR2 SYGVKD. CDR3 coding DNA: TGTGCCATCAGTGGGGGAGTTAATGAAAAACTGTTTTTT. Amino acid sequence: CAISGGVNEKLFF.

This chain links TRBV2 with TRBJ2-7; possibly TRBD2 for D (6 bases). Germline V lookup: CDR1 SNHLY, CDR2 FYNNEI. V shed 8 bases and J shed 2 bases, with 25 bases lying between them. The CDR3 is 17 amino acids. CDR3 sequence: CASVGTDVAGLTYEQYF. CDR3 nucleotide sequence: TGTGCCAGCGTCGGGACGGACGTGGCGGGGCTAACCTACGAGCAGTACTTC.

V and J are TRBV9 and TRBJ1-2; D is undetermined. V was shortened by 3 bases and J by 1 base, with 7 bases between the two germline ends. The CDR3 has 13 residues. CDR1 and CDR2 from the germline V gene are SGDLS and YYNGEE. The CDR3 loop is CASSAPFNYGYTF. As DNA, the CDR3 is TGTGCCAGCAGCGCACCCTTTAACTATGGCTACACCTTC. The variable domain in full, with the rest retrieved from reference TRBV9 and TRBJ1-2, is DSGVTQTPKHLITATGQRVTLRCSPRSGDLSVYWYQQSLDQGLQFLIQYYNGEERAKGNILERFSAQQFPDLHSELNLSSLELGDSALYFCASSAPFNYGYTFGSGTRLTVV.

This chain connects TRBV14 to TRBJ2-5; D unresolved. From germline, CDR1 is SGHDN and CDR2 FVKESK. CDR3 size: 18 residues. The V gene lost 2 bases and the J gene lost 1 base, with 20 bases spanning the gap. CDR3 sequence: CASSQYTPRTVLQETQYF. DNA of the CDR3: TGTGCCAGCAGCCAATATACCCCGCGGACGGTGCTCCAAGAGACCCAGTACTTC.

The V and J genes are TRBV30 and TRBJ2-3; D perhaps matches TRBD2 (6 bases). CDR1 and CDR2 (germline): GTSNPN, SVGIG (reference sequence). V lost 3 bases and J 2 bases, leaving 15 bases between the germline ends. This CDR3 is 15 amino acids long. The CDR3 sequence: CAWRAGTGYTDTQYF. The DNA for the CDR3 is TGTGCCTGGAGGGCCGGGACTGGGTACACAGATACGCAGTATTTT. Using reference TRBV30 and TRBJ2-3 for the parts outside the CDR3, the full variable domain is SQTIHQWPATLVQPVGSPLSLECTVEGTSNPNLYWYRQAAGRGLQLLFYSVGIGQISSEVPQNLSASRPQDRQFILSSKKLLLSDSGFYLCAWRAGTGYTDTQYFGPGTRLTVL.